The source of this T cell receptor (beta chain) is a study of CD8 T cells in ankylosing spondylitis. Study-wide findings and caveats: One TCR beta motif, made up of 7 or 8 highly homologous variants, appeared characteristic of ankylosing spondylitis blood.

Quantitative barcoded 5'-RACE was used to prepare TCR beta libraries. TCRdb reprocessed the 5' RACE reads with MiXCR, giving one entry per CDR3 protein. The sample lists more than 250,000 distinct CDR3 sequences, around a tenth occurring once. This clonotype was counted at least ten times. Its antigen is as yet unknown. The germline V gene has CDR1 SGHRS and CDR2 YFSETQ. Between the trimmed V and J ends, which lost 2 bases and 3 bases, there was a span of 12 bases. This CDR3 spans 14 amino acids. The chain is built from TRBV5-1 and TRBJ2-7; the D gene is possibly TRBD1 (5 bases). Sequenced input: blood, either unsorted or a sorted T cell fraction (not recorded which). The TCR comes from a female donor with ankylosing spondylitis or in good health (not recorded which). As DNA, the CDR3 is TGCGCCAGCAGCTTAAAGCAGGGCTTCTACGAGCAGTACTTC. It codes for CASSLKQGFYEQYF.